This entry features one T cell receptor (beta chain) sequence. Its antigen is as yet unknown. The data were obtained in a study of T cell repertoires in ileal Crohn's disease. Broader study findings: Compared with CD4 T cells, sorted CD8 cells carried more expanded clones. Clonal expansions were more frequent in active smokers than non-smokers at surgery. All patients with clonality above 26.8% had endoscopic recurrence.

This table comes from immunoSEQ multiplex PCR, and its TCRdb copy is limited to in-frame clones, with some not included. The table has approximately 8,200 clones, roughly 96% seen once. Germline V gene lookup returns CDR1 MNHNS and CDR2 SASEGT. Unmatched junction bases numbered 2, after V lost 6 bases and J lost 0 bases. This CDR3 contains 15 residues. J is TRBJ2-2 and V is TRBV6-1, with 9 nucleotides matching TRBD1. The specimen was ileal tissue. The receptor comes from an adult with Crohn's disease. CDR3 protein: CASRRDRANTGELFF. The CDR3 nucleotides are TGTGCCAGCAGACGGGACAGGGCGAACACCGGGGAGCTGTTTTTT.